Following are 7 T cell receptor beta chains from one sample sequenced in a study of blood T cell repertoires in COVID-19. The protocol was immunoSEQ multiplex PCR, while the TCRdb copy is restricted to in-frame clones and leaves out a portion. Here the sample spans about 210,000 clones, 89% being singletons. The sample comprised PBMCs or T cells enriched from blood (not recorded which). The origin of the receptors is a woman under 30 who had recovered from COVID-19.

The chain has TRBV13 and TRBJ1-5; D may be TRBD1 (6 bases). V was pared by 2 bases and J by 0 bases, with 14 bases between. The CDR3 totals 17 residues. Looked up from germline, CDR1 is PRHDT and CDR2 is FYEKMQ (reference sequence). CDR3 in DNA: TGTGCCAGCAGCTTACAGGGGTTTGGGAATAGCAATCAGCCCCAGCATTTT. Its protein is CASSLQGFGNSNQPQHF.

V gene TRBV4-2 combines with J gene TRBJ2-1; a possible D gene is TRBD1 (5 bases). The CDR3 spans 14 residues. The germline CDR1 and CDR2 sequences are LGHNA and YNFKEQ. V lost 1 base to trimming and J lost 7 bases, with 11 bases between them. CDR3: CASSQALDKNEQFF. CDR3 nucleotides: TGTGCCAGCAGCCAAGCCCTGGACAAAAATGAGCAGTTCTTC.

This clone was counted once. This chain joins TRBV18 and TRBJ1-1, with D perhaps matching TRBD1 (6 bases). The V end lost 2 bases, the J end lost 4 bases, and 14 bases lay between the germline ends. CDR3 size: 15 residues. Per the germline V gene, CDR1 is KGHSH and CDR2 is LQKENI. In nucleotides, the CDR3 is TGTGCCAGCTCACCAAAGAGGGGAGGGGGCACTGAAGCTTTCTTT. Protein product: CASSPKRGGGTEAFF.

This rearrangement joins TRBV28 to TRBJ2-7, with TRBD2 matching 10 bases. This CDR3 has 14 amino acids. Germline CDR1 MDHEN, CDR2 SYDVKM. The trim removed 3 bases at V and 2 bases at J, leaving 1 base unmatched. The CDR3 nucleotides are TGTGCCAGCAGTTTTCTAGCGGGGGCCTACGAGCAGTACTTC. This codes for CASSFLAGAYEQYF.

The chain employs TRBV28 and TRBJ2-7, with 8 bases that match TRBD1. The CDR3 sequence is 14 residues long. V lost 3 bases to trimming and J lost 4 bases; unmatched junction nucleotides: 5. Germline V gives CDR1 MDHEN, CDR2 SYDVKM. CDR3 region: CASSLHRGSYEQYF. CDR3 in DNA: TGTGCCAGCAGTTTGCACAGGGGGTCGTACGAGCAGTACTTC.

The rearrangement links TRBV5-5 to TRBJ2-4; weak D call: TRBD1 (5 bases). CDR3 length equals 14 residues. Germline CDR1 reads SGHKS; CDR2 reads YYEKEE (reference sequence). Trimming removed 3 bases from V and 0 bases from J, with 7 bases in between. This CDR3 is CASSYGQAKNIQYF. The CDR3 coding sequence is TGTGCCAGCAGCTACGGACAAGCCAAAAACATTCAGTACTTC.

The chain couples TRBV28 to TRBJ1-1; 9 positions match TRBD1. The CDR3 is made up of 15 amino acids. V dropped 8 bases and J dropped 1; count of bases not matched to a gene: 8. Germline V gives CDR1 MDHEN, CDR2 SYDVKM. The CDR3 nucleotides read TGTGCCAGCCGATTTTCGGGACAGGGGAACACTGAAGCTTTCTTT. Its protein product is CASRFSGQGNTEAFF.